The 10 T cell receptor beta chains below all came from one sample that was sequenced in a study of T cells in Graves' hyperthyroidism and ophthalmopathy. RNA transcripts served as the template for amplifying TCR beta CDR3 regions. First-round RT-PCR targeting the TCR CDR3 was performed with the HTBI primer set. MiXCR was run by TCRdb on the multiplex PCR reads, yielding one entry per CDR3 protein. The profile covers 340,000 or so distinct CDR3 sequences, with about 21% appearing a single time and around half taken by the ten largest. What was sequenced was blood. The receptors come from a woman between 45 and 60 years old with Graves' hyperthyroidism.

The chain uses TRBV27 and TRBJ1-5; D is perhaps TRBD1 (6 bases). The CDR3 totals 14 residues. V shed 4 bases and J shed 6 bases, with 13 bases lying between them. Germline V gene sequence: CDR1 MNHEY, CDR2 SMNVEV (reference sequence). Here the CDR3 reads CASSSTGYGQPQHF. In DNA form, the CDR3 reads TGTGCCAGCAGTTCCACAGGGTACGGTCAGCCCCAGCATTTT.

The chain couples TRBV20-1 to TRBJ1-5, with a weak D call TRBD1 (6 bases). The CDR3 runs 15 residues. Germline V lookup: CDR1 DFQATT, CDR2 SNEGSKA (reference sequence). The V gene lost 5 bases and the J gene lost 2 bases, with 16 bases spanning the gap. The CDR3 nucleotides read TGCAGTGCTCCCACCTGGGGGGCCGGCAATCAGCCCCAGCATTTT. Residues: CSAPTWGAGNQPQHF.

The DNA for the CDR3 is TGCAGCGTTGCAACAGGGAATGAAAAACTGTTTTTT. Amino acids: CSVATGNEKLFF. The chain recombines TRBV29-1 with TRBJ1-4; D perhaps matches TRBD1 (6 bases). The ends were cut back, 4 bases at V and 5 bases at J, with 8 bases in the middle. Germline-derived CDR1 and CDR2 are SQVTM and ANQGSEA. This CDR3 is built from 12 residues.

This clonotype has only a few counts. V is TRBV7-2 and J is TRBJ2-5; 8 bases line up with TRBD2. The CDR3 totals 14 residues. V dropped 3 bases and J dropped 5; count of bases not matched to a gene: 5. From germline, CDR1 is SGHTA and CDR2 FQGNSA. The CDR3 nucleotides are TGTGCCAGCAGCTTGAGCGGGAGCTGGGAGACCCAGTACTTC. Residues: CASSLSGSWETQYF.

This clonotype showed up many times. This chain uses TRBV5-1 with TRBJ2-1; TRBD2 might be the D (6 bases). The CDR3 has 15 residues. Germline CDR1 reads SGHRS; CDR2 reads YFSETQ. V was trimmed by 3 bases and J by 7 bases, leaving 17 bases between them. CDR3 region: CASSSAGLARNEQFF. In DNA form, the CDR3 reads TGCGCCAGCAGCTCCGCGGGGCTAGCGAGAAATGAGCAGTTCTTC.

This clonotype was observed a single time. Being one base from a much bigger clone, this may be a read error. In this CDR3 the conserved last residue, phenylalanine or tryptophan, is missing, so a read error is likely. The rearrangement uses TRBV29-1 and TRBJ1-1, with TRBD1 matching 11 bases. The germline V gene has CDR1 SQVTM and CDR2 ANQGSEA. This CDR3 is 13 amino acids long. V was clipped by 6 bases and J by 6 bases; unmatched bases: 6. The CDR3 loop is CSVGQGATAEAFL. The CDR3 DNA sequence: TGCAGCGTCGGACAGGGGGCGACGGCTGAAGCTTTCCTT.

Points on this clonotype: A much larger clone differs by one base, so this may be a read error. V is TRBV5-1 and J is TRBJ1-1; 9 bases are shared with TRBD1. Germline V gene sequence: CDR1 SGHRS, CDR2 YFSETQ. CDR3 length: 15 residues. In DNA form, the CDR3 reads TGCGCCGGCAGTCCGGGACAGGGAGGTTTTGCTGAAGCTTTCTTT. Residues: CAGSPGQGGFAEAFF.

This clonotype was detected ten times or more. The rearrangement links TRBV5-1 to TRBJ2-3, with D perhaps TRBD2 (6 bases). V lost 1 base, J lost 4 bases, and 22 bases lay in between. The germline V gene encodes CDR1 SGHRS and CDR2 YFSETQ. CDR3 length: 18 residues. CDR3 in amino acids: CASSLRTKSFSGADTQYF. For the CDR3, the DNA is TGCGCCAGCAGCTTGAGGACTAAGTCGTTTTCTGGGGCAGATACGCAGTATTTT.

This clonotype was seen ten or more times. The chain combines TRBV2 with TRBJ1-3; D ambiguous. The J call may be faulty, since TRBJ2-3 better matches the DNA end. Germline CDR1 reads SNHLY; CDR2 reads FYNNEI. CDR3 size: 10 residues. DNA of the CDR3: TGTGCCAGCTCTGGAAATACGCAGTATTTT. This encodes CASSGNTQYF.

This clonotype was recorded many times. The CDR3 DNA follows: TGTGCCAGCAGCCGGGACAAGCTCTTCTCTGGAAACACCATATATTTT. It is translated as CASSRDKLFSGNTIYF. This rearrangement joins TRBV3-1 to TRBJ1-3, with D tentatively TRBD1 (6 bases). The CDR3 spans 16 residues. The ends were cut back, 4 bases at V and 0 bases at J, with 13 bases in the middle. Per the germline V gene, CDR1 is LGHDT and CDR2 is YNNKEL (reference sequence). The full variable domain, completed using reference TRBV3-1 and TRBJ1-3, is DTAVSQTPKYLVTQMGNDKSIKCEQNLGHDTMYWYKQDSKKFLKIMFSYNNKELIINETVPNRFSPKSPDKAHLNLHINSLELGDSAVYFCASSRDKLFSGNTIYFGEGSWLTVV.